The entry that follows covers one T cell receptor beta chain sequence. Sequencing used immunoSEQ multiplex PCR; TCRdb keeps in-frame clones, though not all of them. The table shows 45,000 to 65,000 clones, with about 95% occurring only once. This entry is derived from a study of technical replicates of blood from several donors. This TCR came from a human donor in good health. Some clones in this sample may be carry-over from other donors' samples. The specimen was PBMCs.

The CDR3 reads CASSQDSAFSGDTQYF. Here the CDR3 DNA reads TGCGCCAGCAGCCAAGATTCCGCATTTTCCGGGGATACGCAGTATTTT. The J gene is TRBJ2-3, the V gene TRBV4-3; D unresolved. The CDR3 sequence is 16 residues long. Germline assignment: CDR1 LGHNA and CDR2 YSLEER. Trimming removed 0 bases at V and 6 bases at J, with 16 bases between.